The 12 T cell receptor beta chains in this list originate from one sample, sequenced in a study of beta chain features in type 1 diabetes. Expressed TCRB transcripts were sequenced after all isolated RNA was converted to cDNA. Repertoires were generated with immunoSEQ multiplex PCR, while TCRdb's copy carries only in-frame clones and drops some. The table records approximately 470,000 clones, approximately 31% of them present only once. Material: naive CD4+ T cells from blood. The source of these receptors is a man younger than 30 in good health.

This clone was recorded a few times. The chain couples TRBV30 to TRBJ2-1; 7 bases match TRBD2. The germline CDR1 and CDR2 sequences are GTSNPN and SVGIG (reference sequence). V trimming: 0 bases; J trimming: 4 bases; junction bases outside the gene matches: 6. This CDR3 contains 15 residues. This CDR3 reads CAWSVGGRDYNEQFF. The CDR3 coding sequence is TGTGCCTGGAGTGTCGGGGGGAGGGATTACAATGAGCAGTTCTTC.

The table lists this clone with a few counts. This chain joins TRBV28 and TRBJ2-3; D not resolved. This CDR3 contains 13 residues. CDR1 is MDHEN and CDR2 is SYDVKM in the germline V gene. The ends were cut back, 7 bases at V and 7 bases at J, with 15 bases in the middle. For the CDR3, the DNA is TGTGCCAGCACACCGACCGAGACATATACGCAGTATTTT. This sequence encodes CASTPTETYTQYF. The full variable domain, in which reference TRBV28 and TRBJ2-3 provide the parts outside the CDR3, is DVKVTQSSRYLVKRTGEKVFLECVQDMDHENMFWYRQDPGLGLRLIYFSYDVKMKEKGDIPEGYSVSREKKERFSLILESASTNQTSMYLCASTPTETYTQYFGPGTRLTVL.

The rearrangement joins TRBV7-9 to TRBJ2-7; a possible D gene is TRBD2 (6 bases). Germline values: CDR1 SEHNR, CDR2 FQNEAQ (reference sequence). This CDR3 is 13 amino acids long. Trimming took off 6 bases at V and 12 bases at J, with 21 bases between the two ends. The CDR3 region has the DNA TGTGCCAGCAGTAGGAGAGGAGGGGCCGAGGGGTACTTC. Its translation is CASSRRGGAEGYF.

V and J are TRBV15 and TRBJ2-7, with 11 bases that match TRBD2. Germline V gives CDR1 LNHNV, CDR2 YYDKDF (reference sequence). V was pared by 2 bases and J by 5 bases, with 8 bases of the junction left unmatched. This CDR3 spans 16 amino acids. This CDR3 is CATSRTTKTSGDEQYF. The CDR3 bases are TGTGCCACCAGCAGAACAACTAAGACTAGCGGGGACGAGCAGTACTTC.

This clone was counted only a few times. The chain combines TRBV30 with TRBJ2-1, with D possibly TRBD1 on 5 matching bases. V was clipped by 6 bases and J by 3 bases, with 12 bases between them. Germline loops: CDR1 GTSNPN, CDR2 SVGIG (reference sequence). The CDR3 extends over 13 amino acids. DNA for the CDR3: TGTGCCTGCAGGGCAGGGAACTACAATGAGCAGTTCTTC. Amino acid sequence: CACRAGNYNEQFF.

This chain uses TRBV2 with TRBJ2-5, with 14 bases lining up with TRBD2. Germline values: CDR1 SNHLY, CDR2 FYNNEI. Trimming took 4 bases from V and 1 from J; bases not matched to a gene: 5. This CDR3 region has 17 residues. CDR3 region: CASSAGTSGRLQETQYF. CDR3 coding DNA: TGTGCCAGCAGTGCCGGGACTAGCGGGAGACTCCAAGAGACCCAGTACTTC.

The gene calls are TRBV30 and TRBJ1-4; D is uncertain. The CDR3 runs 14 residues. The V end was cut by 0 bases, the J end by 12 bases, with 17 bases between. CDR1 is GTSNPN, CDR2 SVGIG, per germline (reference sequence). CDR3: CAWSVRRPTPQLFF. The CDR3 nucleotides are TGTGCCTGGAGTGTACGCAGACCCACCCCCCAACTGTTTTTT. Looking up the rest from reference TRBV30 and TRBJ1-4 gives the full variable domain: SQTIHQWPATLVQPVGSPLSLECTVEGTSNPNLYWYRQAAGRGLQLLFYSVGIGQISSEVPQNLSASRPQDRQFILSSKKLLLSDSGFYLCAWSVRRPTPQLFFGSGTQLSVL.

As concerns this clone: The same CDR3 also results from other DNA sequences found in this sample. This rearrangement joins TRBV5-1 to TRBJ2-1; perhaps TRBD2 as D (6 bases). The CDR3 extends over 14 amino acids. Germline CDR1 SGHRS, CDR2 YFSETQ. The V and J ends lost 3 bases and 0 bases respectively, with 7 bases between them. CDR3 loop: CASSSGSSYNEQFF. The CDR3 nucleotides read TGCGCCAGCAGCTCCGGGAGCTCCTACAATGAGCAGTTCTTC.

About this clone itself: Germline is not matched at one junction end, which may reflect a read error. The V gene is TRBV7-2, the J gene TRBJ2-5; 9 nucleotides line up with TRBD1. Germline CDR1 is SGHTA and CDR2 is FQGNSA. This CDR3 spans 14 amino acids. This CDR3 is CASSLGSGTGTEYF. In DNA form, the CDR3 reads TGTGCCAGCAGCTTAGGGTCCGGGACAGGGACCGAGTACTTC.

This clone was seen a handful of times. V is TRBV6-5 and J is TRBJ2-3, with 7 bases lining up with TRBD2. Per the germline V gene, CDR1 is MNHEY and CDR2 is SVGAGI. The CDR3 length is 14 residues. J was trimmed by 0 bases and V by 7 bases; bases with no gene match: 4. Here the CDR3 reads CASNLAASTDTQYF. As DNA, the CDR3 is TGTGCCAGCAATCTAGCGGCTAGCACAGATACGCAGTATTTT.

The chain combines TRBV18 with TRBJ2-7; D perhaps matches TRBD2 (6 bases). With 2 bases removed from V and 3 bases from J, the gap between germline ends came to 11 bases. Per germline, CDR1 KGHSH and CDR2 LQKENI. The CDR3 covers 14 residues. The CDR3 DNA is TGTGCCAGCTCACCAGAACTAGCTTACTACGAGCAGTACTTC. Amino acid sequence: CASSPELAYYEQYF.

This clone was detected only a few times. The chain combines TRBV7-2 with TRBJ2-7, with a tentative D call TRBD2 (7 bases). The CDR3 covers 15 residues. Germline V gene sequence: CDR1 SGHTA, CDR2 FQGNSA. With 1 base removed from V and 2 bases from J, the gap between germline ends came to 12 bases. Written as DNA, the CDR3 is TGTGCCAGCAGCTTAGGCAGCGGGACACCCTACGAGCAGTACTTC. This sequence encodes CASSLGSGTPYEQYF.